Listed here are 5 T cell receptor beta chains from one sample, sequenced in a study of PD-1 blockade in classical Hodgkin lymphoma. Relapses following autologous stem cell transplantation were seen in all patients, with brentuximab vedotin exposure varying. The method was immunoSEQ multiplex PCR; TCRdb's version includes in-frame clones alone and lacks a portion of them. The table records some 60,000 clones, around 91% of them present only once. The input for sequencing was peripheral blood mononuclear cells (PBMCs), taken at baseline. The receptors were gathered from a human donor with classical Hodgkin lymphoma.

The chain joins TRBV5-5 to TRBJ1-4; TRBD1 might be the D (5 bases). V lost 1 base, J lost 3 bases, and 10 bases lay in between. The CDR3 has 15 residues. Germline loops: CDR1 SGHKS, CDR2 YYEKEE (reference sequence). In DNA form, the CDR3 reads TGTGCCAGCAGCTTGAGACCGACAGCTAATGAAAAACTGTTTTTT. Amino acids: CASSLRPTANEKLFF.

V usage is TRBV7-8 and J usage is TRBJ2-3, with 7 bases that match TRBD2. Trimming at V came to 5 bases and at J to 6 bases, leaving 11 bases not matched to a gene. Looked up from germline, CDR1 is SGHVS and CDR2 is FQNEAQ. The CDR3 is made up of 15 amino acids. CDR3 nucleotides: TGTGCCAGCAGCGTGGAAGGACTAGTGGGCGATACGCAGTATTTT. Translated: CASSVEGLVGDTQYF.

The rearrangement joins TRBV19 to TRBJ1-2; D gene ambiguous. Per the germline V gene, CDR1 is LNHDA and CDR2 is SQIVND (reference sequence). This CDR3 spans 13 amino acids. With 3 bases removed from V and 8 bases from J, the gap between germline ends came to 13 bases. The CDR3 loop is CASSIGVSSGYTF. CDR3 nucleotide sequence: TGTGCCAGTAGTATCGGGGTTTCGAGCGGCTACACCTTC.

CDR3 residues: CASSYTWSTEAFF. In nucleotides, the CDR3 is TGCGCCAGCAGCTACACCTGGTCCACTGAAGCTTTCTTT. The gene calls are TRBV5-1 and TRBJ1-1; D is ambiguous. The germline CDR1 and CDR2 sequences are SGHRS and YFSETQ. This CDR3 spans 13 amino acids. The V end lost 3 bases, the J end lost 4 bases, and 10 bases lay between the germline ends.

The chain couples TRBV9 to TRBJ2-1, with D possibly matching TRBD1 (5 bases). The CDR3 length is 15 residues. V gave up 0 bases and J gave up 5 bases, with 12 bases separating them. The V gene's germline CDR1 is SGDLS and CDR2 YYNGEE. Here the CDR3 DNA reads TGTGCCAGCAGCGTAGGTCGACAGTTCCACAATGAGCAGTTCTTC. Amino acid sequence: CASSVGRQFHNEQFF.